Listed below are T cell receptor beta chains from one sample, sequenced in a study of graft-versus-host responses after intestinal transplantation. The antigens of these receptors remain unknown. The data were produced by immunoSEQ multiplex PCR, yet TCRdb's version contains in-frame clones alone and is incomplete. The table lists fewer than 110,000 clones, approximately 86% of them singletons. The specimen was unstimulated CD4+ T cells sorted from spleen or lymph node cells, collected before transplant. These TCRs come from a human donor who was the organ donor for an intestinal transplant. Each CDR3 is given with its conserved first and last residue. The D gene is left open where the match is weak. The listing skips clone size in some rows; elsewhere it reads once, few, many or a size class.

J gene | V gene | clone size | D gene | CDR3 DNA | CDR3 protein
TRBJ2-1 | TRBV11-3 | . | TRBD2 | TGTGCCAGCAGCCCAGCGCGAGCGGGAGTCGAATACAATGAGCAGTTCTTC | CASSPARAGVEYNEQFF
TRBJ2-1 | TRBV7-7 | . | . | TGTGCTAGCAGCTTAACCGGTAAATACAATGAGCAGTTCTTC | CASSLTGKYNEQFF
TRBJ1-2 | TRBV19 | once | TRBD1 | TGTGCCAGTAGTCCAGTGGGACAGCTGGGACGGTATGGCTACACCTTC | CASSPVGQLGRYGYTF
TRBJ2-5 | TRBV5-6 | . | . | TGTGCCAGCAGGACGCCTTCTGGGACCCAGTACTTC | CASRTPSGTQYF
TRBJ1-4 | TRBV5-1 | . | . | TGCGCCAGCAGCAGGCGACCCACAGGGACTAGTGCAACTAATGAAAAACTGTTTTTT | CASSRRPTGTSATNEKLFF
TRBJ1-1 | TRBV25-1 | few | . | TGTGCCAGCAGTGAATATGTGAACACTGAAGCTTTCTTT | CASSEYVNTEAFF
TRBJ2-1 | TRBV7-2 | . | . | TGTGCCAGCAGCTTAGAGGGACTGCGGAGGGGCGAGCAGTTCTTC | CASSLEGLRRGEQFF
TRBJ2-5 | TRBV7-2 | . | TRBD1 | TGTGCCAGCAGCTCAGGGGGAAGAGAGACCCAGTACTTC | CASSSGGRETQYF
TRBJ1-2 | TRBV2 | . | TRBD1 | TGTGCCAGCAGCGGAACAGGGGGCGGAGGCTACACCTTC | CASSGTGGGGYTF
TRBJ2-3 | TRBV23-1 | . | TRBD2 | TGCGCCAGCAGTCTACGTAGCGGGAGACTCGTGACTCCTCATTTT | CASSLRSGRLVTPHF
TRBJ2-2 | TRBV5-1 | . | . | TGCGCCAGCAGCTTGGAGGCTCTTGCTGGCGGGGAGCTGTTTTTT | CASSLEALAGGELFF
TRBJ1-4 | TRBV6-1 | . | TRBD1 | TGTGCCAGCAGCGGACCCGGGACAGATAATGAAAAACTGTTTTTT | CASSGPGTDNEKLFF
TRBJ1-5 | TRBV9 | . | TRBD1 | TGTGCCAGCAGCGTCGGGACAGGGGGCAATCAGCCCCAGCATTTT | CASSVGTGGNQPQHF
TRBJ1-1 | TRBV5-1 | . | . | TGCGCCAGCAGCTTGGTCTCAGCAGGGCTGAACACTGAAGCTTTCTTT | CASSLVSAGLNTEAFF
TRBJ1-2 | TRBV7-8 | . | . | TGTGCCAGCAGCTATAGAGCCTTAGGGGGGGTAAATGGCTACACCTTC | CASSYRALGGVNGYTF
TRBJ2-6 | TRBV6-5 | . | . | TGTGCCAGCAGTTACGGCGCCTCTGGGGCCAACGTCCTGACTTTC | CASSYGASGANVLTF
TRBJ2-1 | TRBV7-7 | . | TRBD2 | TGTGCTAGTGGCGGGAGTCTCTACAATGAGCAGTTCTTC | CASGGSLYNEQFF
TRBJ1-3 | TRBV6-6 | . | . | TGTGCCAGCAGTTACTCCCAAGGACTGAGAAACACCATATATTTT | CASSYSQGLRNTIYF
TRBJ2-7 | TRBV6-5 | . | TRBD1 | TGTGCCAGCAGCATCAGACAGGGTGGGGGCTACGAGCAGTACTTC | CASSIRQGGGYEQYF
TRBJ2-5 | TRBV7-6 | . | . | TGTGCCAGCAGCGTTCAAGAGACCCAGTACTTC | CASSVQETQYF
TRBJ1-5 | TRBV19 | . | TRBD1 | TGTGCCAGTAGTAAGGACAGGGGACAGCCCCAGCATTTT | CASSKDRGQPQHF
TRBJ1-1 | TRBV11-2 | . | . | TGTGCCAGCAGCCCGGGACAGAACACTGAAGCTTTCTTT | CASSPGQNTEAFF
TRBJ2-5 | TRBV5-1 | . | TRBD1 | TGCGCCAGCAGCTTCCAGGGGGAAGAGACCCAGTACTTC | CASSFQGEETQYF
TRBJ2-7 | TRBV4-1 | once | . | TGCGCCAGCAGCCAAGCTGCTAGTTTCTCCTACGAGCAGTACTTC | CASSQAASFSYEQYF
TRBJ2-2 | TRBV27 | . | . | TGTGCCAGCGGTTCTCGGGGGCTAATAAACACCGGGGAGCTGTTTTTT | CASGSRGLINTGELFF
TRBJ1-2 | TRBV11-2 | . | . | TGTGCCAGCAGCTCCCCGCGGACTCCCTATGGCTACACCTTC | CASSSPRTPYGYTF
TRBJ2-1 | TRBV5-4 | . | TRBD1 | TGTGCCAGCAGCTTGGACAGGGGTCATGAGCAGTTCTTC | CASSLDRGHEQFF
TRBJ1-1 | TRBV29-1 | . | . | TGCAGCGCCGCTCCTGGGGGCGCCCGGACTGAAGCTTTCTTT | CSAAPGGARTEAFF
TRBJ2-2 | TRBV18 | . | . | TGTGCCAGCTCCCCACAGGAATCCGGGGAGCTGTTTTTT | CASSPQESGELFF
TRBJ2-1 | TRBV5-4 | . | . | TGTGCCAGCAGCTTGTTATTAGGGGGGGCGGTGCTTACAGGGAATGAGCAGTTCTTC | CASSLLLGGAVLTGNEQFF
TRBJ2-5 | TRBV19 | few | . | TGTGCCAGTAGTATTTTCAGCGGGCGGCAAGAGACCCAGTACTTC | CASSIFSGRQETQYF
TRBJ2-7 | TRBV5-1 | . | TRBD2 | TGCGCCAGCAGCGTGGGACTAGCGGGAGTTTACGAGCAGTACTTC | CASSVGLAGVYEQYF
TRBJ1-4 | TRBV9 | once | TRBD1 | TGTGCCAGCAACATGGGACAGGGAGAAAAACTGTTTTTT | CASNMGQGEKLFF
TRBJ2-1 | TRBV18 | . | TRBD2 | TGTGCCAGCTCACCACCGACTAGCGGGGGGGCCCATGAGCAGTTCTTC | CASSPPTSGGAHEQFF
TRBJ2-7 | TRBV7-2 | . | . | TGTGCCAGCAGCTTGGAGCGGGCATCCTACGAGCAGTACTTC | CASSLERASYEQYF
TRBJ2-3 | TRBV19 | few | . | TGTGCCACCCAAACCCCGGGGACAGATACGCAGTATTTT | CATQTPGTDTQYF
TRBJ2-5 | TRBV18 | . | TRBD2 | TGTGCCAGCTCACCACTAGCGGGGGGGATCCAAGAGACCCAGTACTTC | CASSPLAGGIQETQYF
TRBJ2-2 | TRBV27 | once | TRBD2 | TGTGCCAGCAGTTTATTATTAGCGGGATTTCACGGGGAGCTGTTTTTT | CASSLLLAGFHGELFF
TRBJ1-6 | TRBV7-9 | . | . | TGTGCCAGCACCTATGGTGGGGTCCTCCACTTT | CASTYGGVLHF
TRBJ1-4 | TRBV19 | . | . | TGTGCCAGTAGTAGAGGGGGGCGTGAAAAACTGTTTTTT | CASSRGGREKLFF
TRBJ2-3 | TRBV2 | . | TRBD1 | TGTGCCAGCAGTGCATACCTCGGGACAGGTCATTCAAATACGCAGTATTTT | CASSAYLGTGHSNTQYF
TRBJ1-2 | TRBV4-2 | . | TRBD1 | TGTGCCTCCCACAGGGGGGGAACTAACTATGGCTACACCTTC | CASHRGGTNYGYTF
TRBJ1-5 | TRBV6-5 | once | TRBD1 | TGTGCCAGCAGTACGGACAGGAATCAGCCCCAGCATTTT | CASSTDRNQPQHF
TRBJ2-5 | TRBV11-2 | . | TRBD1 | TGTGCCAGCAGCTTACAGGGGGCGTACCAAGAGACCCAGTACTTC | CASSLQGAYQETQYF
TRBJ1-2 | TRBV5-5 | . | TRBD1 | TGTGCCAGCAGCACAGGGGACAGGGGCTATGGCTACACCTTC | CASSTGDRGYGYTF
TRBJ2-1 | TRBV2 | . | TRBD2 | TGTGCCAGCAGTGACATATCGGGAGGGACGGGTGAGCAGTTCTTC | CASSDISGGTGEQFF
TRBJ2-1 | TRBV11-1 | . | TRBD2 | TGTGCCAGCAGAAGGACTAGCGGGATAGGATCCTACAATGAGCAGTTCTTC | CASRRTSGIGSYNEQFF
TRBJ1-3 | TRBV6-5 | . | TRBD1 | TGTGCCAGCAGTTACCTGGGACAGGCTGGAAACACCATATATTTT | CASSYLGQAGNTIYF
TRBJ2-7 | TRBV2 | . | TRBD1 | TGTGCCAGCAGTGGTACAGGGGGCTTCGACGAGCAGTACTTC | CASSGTGGFDEQYF
TRBJ2-3 | TRBV5-1 | once | . | TGCGCCAGCAGCTTGGCCGGCACCACAGATACGCAGTATTTT | CASSLAGTTDTQYF
TRBJ2-5 | TRBV6-5 | . | . | TGTGCCAGCAAGGGCAGCGCCCTTGGGGAGACCCAGTACTTC | CASKGSALGETQYF
TRBJ2-2 | TRBV9 | once | TRBD1 | TGTGCCAGCAGCCAAGGGGGCGCGACCTCCGGGGAGCTGTTTTTT | CASSQGGATSGELFF
TRBJ2-3 | TRBV6-1 | . | . | TGTGCCAGCAGTGACCCGGGGGGCGGCACAGATACGCAGTATTTT | CASSDPGGGTDTQYF
TRBJ2-5 | TRBV2 | . | TRBD2 | TGTGCCAGCAGTAGTAGCGGGAGTCCTCGACAAGAGACCCAGTACTTC | CASSSSGSPRQETQYF